Below, 10 T cell receptor beta chains from the same sample are listed, as sequenced in a study of long-term antiretroviral therapy in people with HIV. Sequencing used immunoSEQ v3.0 at survey level. Measured with immunoSEQ multiplex PCR; TCRdb has only the in-frame clones, and not every one. This sample carries 17,000 or so clones, 80% of them seen once, and the ten largest clones take roughly 4.5%. The sample consisted of unsorted PBMCs, taken 0.1 years before starting antiretroviral therapy. The source is a young man with HIV.

The chain links TRBV9 to TRBJ1-1; D is undetermined. Per germline, CDR1 SGDLS and CDR2 YYNGEE. This CDR3 has 13 amino acids. Trimming pared 2 bases from V and 1 base from J, leaving 6 bases between. The CDR3 reads CASSVQKNTEAFF. The CDR3 DNA follows: TGTGCCAGCAGCGTTCAGAAGAACACTGAAGCTTTCTTT.

This clone has only a few counts. V usage is TRBV19 and J usage is TRBJ2-2; D is unclear. Germline V gene lookup returns CDR1 LNHDA and CDR2 SQIVND (reference sequence). The CDR3 extends over 14 amino acids. Trimming removed 11 bases at V and 6 bases at J, with 19 bases between. Here the CDR3 reads CASTYLVGSGELFF. CDR3 in DNA: TGTGCCTCCACATACCTGGTTGGATCCGGGGAGCTGTTTTTT.

The count of this clone is one. V is TRBV4-2 and J is TRBJ2-7; 10 bases line up with TRBD1. V was clipped by 8 bases and J by 1 base; unmatched bases: 8. The CDR3 sequence is 15 residues long. CDR1 is LGHNA and CDR2 is YNFKEQ in the germline V gene. Written as DNA, the CDR3 is TGTGCCAGCGGTACGCCGGGACAGGGGTCCTACGAGCAGTACTTC. Translation: CASGTPGQGSYEQYF.

This chain links TRBV5-5 with TRBJ2-6; possible D gene TRBD2, 6 bases. The V end was cut by 2 bases, the J end by 2 bases, with 11 bases between. This CDR3 is built from 16 residues. Germline CDR1 and CDR2: SGHKS and YYEKEE (reference sequence). DNA of the CDR3: TGTGCCAGCAGCTTCCAGGGAGGTGCTGGGGCCAACGTCCTGACTTTC. Amino acid sequence: CASSFQGGAGANVLTF.

This clone was observed once. The chain links TRBV7-8 to TRBJ1-2, with D uncertain. V dropped 6 bases and J dropped 5 bases, with 22 bases sitting between them. The germline CDR1 and CDR2 sequences are SGHVS and FQNEAQ. The length of the CDR3 is 16 residues. CDR3 protein: CASRSGGNSLVYGYTF. CDR3 nucleotide sequence: TGTGCCAGCAGGTCGGGAGGGAACAGTCTGGTTTATGGCTACACCTTC.

The chain carries TRBV14 and TRBJ2-6, with 10 bases identical to TRBD2. J was trimmed by 5 bases and V by 0 bases; bases with no gene match: 10. There are 19 residues in the CDR3. Germline lookup yields CDR1 SGHDN and CDR2 FVKESK. The CDR3 here is CASSQEPPSGRVWANVLTF. The CDR3 bases are TGTGCCAGCAGCCAAGAACCTCCCAGCGGGAGGGTCTGGGCCAACGTCCTGACTTTC.

In this sample, this clone turned up once. The CDR3 region has the DNA TGCAGCGTTGAAGGGATCGCGGGAGAGACCCAGTACTTC. Translated: CSVEGIAGETQYF. This sequence joins TRBV29-1 and TRBJ2-5; the D gene is possibly TRBD2 (5 bases). Per the germline V gene, CDR1 is SQVTM and CDR2 is ANQGSEA. With 1 base removed from V and 4 bases from J, the gap between germline ends came to 10 bases. This CDR3 region has 13 residues.

The J gene is TRBJ1-6, the V gene TRBV14; perhaps TRBD1 as D (5 bases). Germline V gene lookup returns CDR1 SGHDN and CDR2 FVKESK. V lost 3 bases, J lost 5 bases, and 20 bases lay in between. The CDR3 length is 18 residues. Here the CDR3 reads CASSQPTTAGSNNSPLHF. DNA for the CDR3: TGTGCCAGCAGCCAGCCCACGACAGCAGGGTCCAATAATTCACCCCTCCACTTT.

The chain combines TRBV4-3 with TRBJ2-7, with 8 bases lining up with TRBD2. V lost 0 bases to trimming and J lost 0 bases; unmatched junction nucleotides: 4. The CDR3 covers 16 residues. The germline V gene has CDR1 LGHNA and CDR2 YSLEER. As DNA, the CDR3 is TGCGCCAGCAGCCAAGATCGGGGGGGGCCCTCCTACGAGCAGTACTTC. It specifies CASSQDRGGPSYEQYF.

The rearrangement uses TRBV6-1 and TRBJ2-1, with 9 bases that match TRBD2. Germline V gives CDR1 MNHNS, CDR2 SASEGT. Unmatched junction bases numbered 4, after V lost 6 bases and J lost 4 bases. There are 14 residues in the CDR3. The CDR3, as DNA: TGTGCCAGCAGAGCTAGCGGGGATTACAATGAGCAGTTCTTC. Protein sequence: CASRASGDYNEQFF.